This TCR beta chain was recorded in a study of blood T cells in healthy people across ages (dated by TCRdb to 2015 to 2017). With respect to the entire study: In model experiments, roughly one uniquely barcoded TCR beta cDNA molecule per two T cells was captured by template switching. The study analyzed two additional independent replicas of 1 million unique cDNA reads from the same blood draw for two donors, one aged 18 to 30 and one aged 80 or older. The study measured age-related changes in TCR beta repertoire diversity using deep sequencing normalized with unique cDNA molecular identifiers. The donors were split into four age groups: young (average around 17 years), middle-aged (roughly 40), aged (roughly 60) and long-lived (approximately 80). To avoid experimental bias, donors of different ages were distributed randomly across sequencing lanes.

Results and caveats for the whole study, not just this receptor: Estimates of total diversity from one million sequenced T cells were regarded as lower bounds and underestimates. Bulk unsorted PBMC profiling prevented conclusive comparison of naive and antigen-experienced compartments. Because the CMV infection status of the donors was unknown, age-related changes in expanded clonotypes may potentially have been confounded. As age increased, observed TCR beta diversity per million T cells dropped in a roughly linear way, and a significant reduction was already evident by age 40. Compared with the aged group, more naive CD4+ T cells, fewer expanded clones and increased TCR diversity were shown by the long-lived group, suggesting age selection. A strong correlation was found between observed TCR beta diversity and the percentage of naive T cells measured by flow cytometry.

The donors were 40 or so Caucasian individuals from Russia, aged roughly 6 to 100 years, who were systemically healthy. About 9.1 milliliters of peripheral blood were collected from each donor into EDTA-treated Vacutainer tubes. PBMCs were isolated by Ficoll-Paque density-gradient centrifugation, with at least 7 million obtained per sample. Total RNA was extracted from PBMCs with Trizol reagent, with at least 6 micrograms obtained per sample. For every donor, flow cytometry on a PBMC aliquot measured the percentage of naive CD45RAhigh/CD27high T cells. Libraries were constructed by 5' RACE. Sequencing took place on an Illumina HiSeq 2500. A second PCR of roughly 7 to 12 cycles was run with a J-beta primer mix and a sample-barcoded 5' primer. A unique molecular identifier was introduced onto each TCR beta cDNA molecule by a template-switch 5' adaptor carrying 12 random nucleotides. At least 3 million CDR3-containing paired-end reads were obtained from each sample. All of the RNA was converted into first-strand cDNA using the Mint cDNA synthesis kit, with a TRBC-specific oligonucleotide serving as the primer. Following uracil-DNA glycosylase treatment, a first 18-cycle PCR with universal primers M1SS and BC2_uni_R was performed on all cDNA. Per the source publication's procedure: For normalization, 1 million high-quality reads, each with a distinct molecular identifier, were randomly selected from each sample. Instead of being binned into consensus sequences, reads that shared molecular identifiers were thrown out. CDR3 identification, clonotype clustering and error correction used MiTCR with a Q25 quality threshold and the strictest error-elimination algorithm. Lower-bound total TCR beta diversity was estimated with a nonparametric unseen species model using Euler transformation. TCRdb passed the public sequencing reads through fastp at Q25 and MiXCR, retaining productive beta sequences. Merged by CDR3 protein, the rows form single entries marked with the most common genes and DNA. TCRdb's processing, not the study's, gives the V and J calls here. Counted in this sample were around 1.5 million distinct CDR3 sequences; roughly 59% of them appeared once. The biggest ten clones account for about 6.7% of the sample.

Comment on this clonotype: It has no known antigen specificity. No per-base quality is available; no much larger clone lies one base away.

From the germline V gene (reference sequence), CDR1 is SEHNR and CDR2 is FQNEAQ. The CDR3 numbers 16 residues from cysteine through phenylalanine. Only the CDR3 DNA stays, 48 bases, in frame from base 1. V is reduced by 5 bases and J by 0 bases, leaving a spacing of 14 bases between them. Here the chain combines TRBV7-9 and TRBJ2-4; a weak D assignment points to TRBD1 (7 bases agree). Sequencing input: blood. The clonotype was recovered from a young man in good health. The CDR3 reads CASSSQGGLAKNIQYF. The base sequence is TGTGCCAGCAGCAGCCAGGGGGGTCTAGCCAAAAACATTCAGTACTTC.